The entry that follows covers one T cell receptor beta chain sequence. The V and J ends lost 6 bases and 9 bases, in that order; junction bases with no gene match: 5. CDR1 SNHLY and CDR2 FYNNEI come from the germline V gene. The CDR3 length is 12 residues. Primers: 60 Vbeta forward and 13 Jbeta reverse. This table comes from immunoSEQ multiplex PCR, and its TCRdb copy is limited to in-frame clones, with some not included. The sample gives approximately 110,000 clones, under 70% of which show up once; about 8% is in the top ten. This sample was included in a study of cytomegalovirus exposure and HLA in healthy donors.

This TCR derives from a man younger than 35 in good health and CMV-seropositive. The chain recombines TRBV2 with TRBJ2-3; 8 bases agree with TRBD1. What was sequenced was PBMCs. The CDR3 spells CASRPDRETQYF. The CDR3, as DNA: TGTGCCAGCAGGCCGGACAGGGAAACGCAGTATTTT.